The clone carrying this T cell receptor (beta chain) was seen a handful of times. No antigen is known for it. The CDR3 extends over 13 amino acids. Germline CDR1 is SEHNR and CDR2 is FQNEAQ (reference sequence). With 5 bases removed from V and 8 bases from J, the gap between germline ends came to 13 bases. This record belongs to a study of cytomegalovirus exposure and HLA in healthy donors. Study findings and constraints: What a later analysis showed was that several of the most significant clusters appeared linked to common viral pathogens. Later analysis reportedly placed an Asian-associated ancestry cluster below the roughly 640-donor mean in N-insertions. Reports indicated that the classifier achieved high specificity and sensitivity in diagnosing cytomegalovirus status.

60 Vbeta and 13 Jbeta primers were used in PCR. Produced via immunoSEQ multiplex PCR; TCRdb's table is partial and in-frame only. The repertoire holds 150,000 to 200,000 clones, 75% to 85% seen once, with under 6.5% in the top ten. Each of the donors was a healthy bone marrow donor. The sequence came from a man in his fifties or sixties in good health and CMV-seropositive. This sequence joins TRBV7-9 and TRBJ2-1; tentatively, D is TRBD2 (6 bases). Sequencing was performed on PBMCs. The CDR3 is CASSRGTIDEQFF. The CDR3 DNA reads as TGTGCCAGCAGCCGGGGGACCATTGATGAGCAGTTCTTC.